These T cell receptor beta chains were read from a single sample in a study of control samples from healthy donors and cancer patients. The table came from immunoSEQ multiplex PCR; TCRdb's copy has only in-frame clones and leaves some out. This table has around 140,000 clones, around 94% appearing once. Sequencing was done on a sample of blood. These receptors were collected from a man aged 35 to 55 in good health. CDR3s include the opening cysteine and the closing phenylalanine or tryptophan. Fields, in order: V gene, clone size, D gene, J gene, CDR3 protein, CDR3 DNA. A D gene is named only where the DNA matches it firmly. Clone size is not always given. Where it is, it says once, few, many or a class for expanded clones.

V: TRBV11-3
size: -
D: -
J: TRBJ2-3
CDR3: CASSPPMSGSTDTQYF
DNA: TGTGCCAGCAGCCCCCCCATGAGCGGTAGCACAGATACGCAGTATTTT

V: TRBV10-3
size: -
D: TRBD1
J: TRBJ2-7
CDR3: CAISAGTGGPEQYF
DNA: TGTGCCATCAGTGCCGGGACAGGGGGTCCGGAGCAGTACTTC

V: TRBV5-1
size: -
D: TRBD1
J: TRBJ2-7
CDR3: CASSSGGSNSYEQYF
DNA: TGCGCCAGCAGCTCAGGGGGCTCAAATTCCTACGAGCAGTACTTC

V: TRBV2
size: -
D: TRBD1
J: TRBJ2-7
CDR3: CASSEGQGIEQYF
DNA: TGTGCCAGCAGTGAGGGACAGGGTATCGAGCAGTACTTC

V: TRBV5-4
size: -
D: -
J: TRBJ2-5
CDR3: CASSLALAETQYF
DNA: TGTGCCAGCAGCTTGGCACTGGCGGAGACCCAGTACTTC

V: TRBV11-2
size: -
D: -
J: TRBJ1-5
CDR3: CASSLENQPQHF
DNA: TGTGCCAGCAGCCTCGAAAATCAGCCCCAGCATTTT

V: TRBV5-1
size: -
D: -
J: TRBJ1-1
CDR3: CASSLDGGRGATIEAFF
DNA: TGCGCCAGCAGCTTGGATGGTGGGAGGGGGGCCACTATTGAAGCTTTCTTT

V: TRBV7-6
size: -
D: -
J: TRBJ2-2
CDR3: CASSPSGPHTGELFF
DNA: TGTGCCAGCAGCCCGAGCGGGCCACACACCGGGGAGCTGTTTTTT

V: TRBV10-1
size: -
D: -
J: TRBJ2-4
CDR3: CASSESGGGRNIQYF
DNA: TGCGCCAGCAGTGAGTCGGGAGGGGGCAGAAACATTCAGTACTTC

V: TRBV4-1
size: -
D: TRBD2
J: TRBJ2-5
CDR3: CASSQGMGLAGETQYF
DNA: TGCGCCAGCAGCCAAGGGATGGGACTAGCGGGGGAGACCCAGTACTTC

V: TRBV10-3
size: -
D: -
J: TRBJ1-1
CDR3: CAISSTGPNTEAFF
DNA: TGTGCCATCAGTTCGACCGGGCCGAACACTGAAGCTTTCTTT

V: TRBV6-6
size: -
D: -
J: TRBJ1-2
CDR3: CASSPVTANYGYTF
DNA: TGTGCCAGCAGCCCCGTGACAGCTAACTATGGCTACACCTTC

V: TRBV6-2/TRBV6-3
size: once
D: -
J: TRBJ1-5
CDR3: CASSYGTAGPNQPQHF
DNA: TGTGCCAGCAGTTACGGGACGGCGGGTCCCAATCAGCCCCAGCATTTT

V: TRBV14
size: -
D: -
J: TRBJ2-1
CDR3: CASSQEATVGGQFF
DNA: TGTGCCAGCAGCCAAGAGGCGACAGTTGGCGGGCAGTTCTTC

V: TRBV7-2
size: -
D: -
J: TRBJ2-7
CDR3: CASSSTGETPNEQYF
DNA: TGTGCCAGCAGTTCTACGGGAGAAACCCCTAACGAGCAGTACTTC

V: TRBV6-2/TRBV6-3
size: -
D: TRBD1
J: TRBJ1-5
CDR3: CASSYNRDRDPRNQPQHF
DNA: TGTGCCAGCAGTTACAATCGGGACAGGGATCCGCGCAATCAGCCCCAGCATTTT

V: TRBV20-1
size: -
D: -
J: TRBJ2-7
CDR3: CSARDGYEQYF
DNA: TGCAGTGCTAGAGACGGGTACGAGCAGTACTTC

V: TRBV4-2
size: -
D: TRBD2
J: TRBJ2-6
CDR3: CASSPRLAGGPSSGANVLTF
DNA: TGTGCCAGCAGCCCCAGACTAGCGGGAGGACCAAGCTCTGGGGCCAACGTCCTGACTTTC

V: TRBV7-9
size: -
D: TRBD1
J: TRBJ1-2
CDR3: CASSLTGAYGYTF
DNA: TGTGCCAGCAGCCTCACAGGGGCCTATGGCTACACCTTC

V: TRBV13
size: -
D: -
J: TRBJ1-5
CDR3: CASSLEGQSNQPQHF
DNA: TGTGCCAGCAGCTTAGAAGGACAGAGCAATCAGCCCCAGCATTTT

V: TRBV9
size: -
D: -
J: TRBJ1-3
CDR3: CASSSPGLPGNTIYF
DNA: TGTGCCAGCAGCTCTCCCGGGCTTCCTGGAAACACCATATATTTT

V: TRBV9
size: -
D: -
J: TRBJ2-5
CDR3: CASSVAGTQETQYF
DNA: TGTGCCAGCAGCGTAGCAGGGACCCAAGAGACCCAGTACTTC